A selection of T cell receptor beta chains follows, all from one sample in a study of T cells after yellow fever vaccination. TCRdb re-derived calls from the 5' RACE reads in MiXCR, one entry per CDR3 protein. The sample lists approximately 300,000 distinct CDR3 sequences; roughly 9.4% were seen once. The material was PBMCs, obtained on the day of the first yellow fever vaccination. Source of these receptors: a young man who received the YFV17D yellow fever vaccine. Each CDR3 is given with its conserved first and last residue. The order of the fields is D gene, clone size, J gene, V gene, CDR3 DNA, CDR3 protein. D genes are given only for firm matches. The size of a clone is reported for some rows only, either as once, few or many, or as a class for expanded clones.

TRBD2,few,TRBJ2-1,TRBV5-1,TGCGCCAGCAGCGGACTAGCGGGGCCGTCGCATGAGCAGTTCTTC,CASSGLAGPSHEQFF
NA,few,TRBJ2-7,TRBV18,TGTGCCAGCTCACCTTATTTCAGCTACGAGCAGTACTTC,CASSPYFSYEQYF
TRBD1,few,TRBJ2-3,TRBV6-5,TGTGCCAGCAGTTACTACAGGGGGCGCACAGATACGCAGTATTTT,CASSYYRGRTDTQYF
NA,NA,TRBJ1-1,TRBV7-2,TGTGCCAGCAGCCGCTTTGAGCACCTTGAAGCTTTCTTT,CASSRFEHLEAFF
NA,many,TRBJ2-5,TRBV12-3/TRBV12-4,TGTGCCAGCAGTTCCATGGGCGGGCCAGGGGAGACCCAGTACTTC,CASSSMGGPGETQYF
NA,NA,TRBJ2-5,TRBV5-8,TGTGCCAGCAGCTTGCGTGGGGGCGAAGAAAAGACCCAGTACTTC,CASSLRGGEEKTQYF
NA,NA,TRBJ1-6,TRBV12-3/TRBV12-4,TGTGCCAGCAGTTTACCGGGCAATCCACCCCTCCACTTT,CASSLPGNPPLHF
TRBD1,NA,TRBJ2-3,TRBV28,TGTACCAGCAGTTCGGCCGGGACAGGCCACACAGATACGCAGTATTTT,CTSSSAGTGHTDTQYF
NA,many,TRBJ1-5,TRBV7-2,TGTGCCAGCAGCTTCGAGGGAAATCAGCCCCAGCATTTT,CASSFEGNQPQHF
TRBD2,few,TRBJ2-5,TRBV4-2,TGTGCCAGCAGCCAAGGATCGAGCGGGGGAGGGACCCAGTACTTC,CASSQGSSGGGTQYF
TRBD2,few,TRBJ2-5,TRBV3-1,TGTGCCAGCAGCCAAGACCTACTAGCGGGACAAGAGACCCAGTACTTC,CASSQDLLAGQETQYF
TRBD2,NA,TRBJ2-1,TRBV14,TGTGCCAGCAGCCGAACGTTTAGCGGGGATTACAATGAGCAGTTCTTC,CASSRTFSGDYNEQFF
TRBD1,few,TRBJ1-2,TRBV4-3,TGCGCCAGCAGCCAAGCCTTCACAGGGGACAACTATGGCTACACCTTC,CASSQAFTGDNYGYTF
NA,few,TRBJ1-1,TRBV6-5,TGTGCCAGCAGTTACGGGGCCCCGAACACTGAAGCTTTCTTT,CASSYGAPNTEAFF
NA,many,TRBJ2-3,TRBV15,TGTGCCACCAGCAGAGATCTGGCGGGGCTGGCAACAGATACGCAGTATTTT,CATSRDLAGLATDTQYF